These 21 T cell receptor beta chains share one sample of origin, sequenced in a study of regulatory T cells in long-lasting Graves disease. The sample's time point: newly diagnosed GD, antithyroid drugs for less than 3 months. The authors made the TCR library using RNA they extracted from PBMCs. Relying on iRepertoire HTBI primers and Arm-PCR of CDR3 regions, the team built TCR beta libraries. TCRdb itself ran the multiplex PCR reads through MiXCR, one entry per CDR3 protein. The table includes under 250,000 distinct CDR3 sequences, roughly 21% detected once. Sequences were derived from peripheral blood mononuclear cells (PBMCs), sampled at new diagnosis, from a patient treated with antithyroid drugs. The source is a female donor with Graves disease.

This clonotype was counted at least ten times. This chain links TRBV7-2 with TRBJ1-1, with a weak D call TRBD1 (6 bases). V was shortened by 6 bases and J by 6 bases, with 14 bases between the two germline ends. This CDR3 contains 13 residues. In germline, CDR1 is SGHTA, CDR2 FQGNSA. The CDR3 coding sequence is TGTGCCAGCAGAGGGGGATCGTGGGCTGAAGCTTTCTTT. Its protein is CASRGGSWAEAFF.

V and J are TRBV6-2 or TRBV6-3 and TRBJ2-7; no definite D call. The CDR3 totals 15 residues. The V gene's germline CDR1 is MNHEY and CDR2 SVGEGT. V was cut by 7 bases and J by 0 bases, with 16 bases left in between. The CDR3, as DNA: TGTGCCAGCACCATACCCGGACGGAGCTCCTACGAGCAGTACTTC. Protein: CASTIPGRSSYEQYF.

This clonotype was counted at least ten times. The V call is TRBV7-2, the J call TRBJ2-5; unclear D gene. The CDR3 extends over 14 amino acids. The germline V gene has CDR1 SGHTA and CDR2 FQGNSA. Trimming pared 5 bases from V and 1 base from J, leaving 11 bases between. The CDR3 region has the DNA TGTGCCAGCAGCGGACGCCTTACCCAAGAGACCCAGTACTTC. Amino acid sequence: CASSGRLTQETQYF.

The sample holds a few counts of this clonotype. The gene calls are TRBV2 and TRBJ1-6; TRBD1 agrees at 7 bases. CDR3 length: 14 residues. J gave up 10 bases and V 3 bases, and 6 bases lay outside the gene matches. The V gene's germline CDR1 is SNHLY and CDR2 FYNNEI. The CDR3 sequence: CASSEEGAGSPLHF. Here the CDR3 DNA reads TGTGCCAGCAGTGAGGAGGGGGCCGGGTCACCCCTCCACTTT.

This clonotype appeared a few times. A single base separates this from a much larger clone, so it may be a read error. The genes are TRBV7-3 and TRBJ2-7, with D unresolved. The CDR3 length is 15 residues. Deletions cut 4 bases from V and 9 bases from J, with 22 bases between. The germline V gene encodes CDR1 SGHTA and CDR2 FQGTGA. CDR3 in amino acids: CASSSAGSYRNGQYF. The CDR3 DNA reads as TGTGCCAGCAGCTCTGCCGGGTCTTATAGGAACGGGCAGTACTTC.

The chain employs TRBV7-2 and TRBJ2-2; 9 bases map to TRBD1. CDR1 and CDR2 (germline): SGHTA, FQGNSA. With V trimmed by 1 base and J by 10 bases, 10 bases remained unmatched. The CDR3 runs to 16 residues. The DNA for the CDR3 is TGTGCCAGCAGCTTAGGGCGGAACAGGGGGCGTTCGGAGCTGTTTTTT. This codes for CASSLGRNRGRSELFF.

Ten or more counts support this clonotype. The rearrangement links TRBV6-1 to TRBJ2-1, with 10 positions matching TRBD1. There are 15 residues in the CDR3. Germline loops: CDR1 MNHNS, CDR2 SASEGT. V lost 5 bases to trimming and J lost 6 bases; unmatched junction nucleotides: 7. Here the CDR3 DNA reads TGTGCCAGCAGTACCGGGACAGGGGTGCGCAATGAGCAGTTCTTC. Protein: CASSTGTGVRNEQFF.

This clonotype showed up many times. The chain recombines TRBV19 with TRBJ1-5; TRBD1 agrees at 10 bases. Germline V gene data show CDR1 as LNHDA and CDR2 as SQIVND (reference sequence). Trimming at V came to 3 bases and at J to 3 bases, leaving 8 bases not matched to a gene. The CDR3 runs 17 residues. CDR3 sequence reads: CASSIAGTGDSNQPQHF. The CDR3 region has the DNA TGTGCCAGTAGTATCGCCGGGACAGGGGACTCCAATCAGCCCCAGCATTTT.

This clonotype was seen ten or more times. This chain uses TRBV7-8 with TRBJ1-5; D is unclear. This CDR3 has 13 amino acids. Germline V lookup: CDR1 SGHVS, CDR2 FQNEAQ. Trimming removed 1 base from V and 7 bases from J, with 8 bases in between. CDR3 sequence: CASSLDPWQPQHF. CDR3 bases: TGTGCCAGCAGCTTAGACCCCTGGCAGCCCCAGCATTTT.

This clonotype appeared many times. The chain is built from TRBV19 and TRBJ1-1, with a possible D match to TRBD1 (5 bases). The CDR3 runs 16 residues. Trimming left V 7 bases short and J 2 bases short, with 20 bases between. Germline V gives CDR1 LNHDA, CDR2 SQIVND (reference sequence). The CDR3 protein is CASTKAGRQSNTEAFF. CDR3 nucleotide sequence: TGTGCCAGTACTAAGGCGGGGAGACAGTCTAACACTGAAGCTTTCTTT.

This sequence joins TRBV7-7 and TRBJ2-3, with 9 bases aligning to TRBD2. In germline, CDR1 is SSHAT, CDR2 FNYEAQ (reference sequence). This CDR3 has 16 amino acids. J was trimmed by 5 bases and V by 5 bases; bases with no gene match: 11. The CDR3 protein is CASSLSGTSWGDTQYF. DNA for the CDR3: TGTGCCAGCAGCCTATCCGGGACTAGCTGGGGAGATACGCAGTATTTT.

The table lists this clonotype with a few counts. The chain carries TRBV5-8 and TRBJ1-4; a weak D match, TRBD1 (5 bases). The length of the CDR3 is 13 residues. The germline gives CDR1 SGHTS, CDR2 YDEGEE. The V and J ends lost 4 bases and 12 bases respectively, with 16 bases between them. The CDR3 loop is CASSHRDPGELFF. The DNA for the CDR3 is TGTGCCAGCAGCCACCGGGACCCTGGGGAACTGTTTTTT.

This clonotype was seen only a few times. The V and J genes are TRBV12-3 or TRBV12-4 and TRBJ2-1; D gene unclear. This CDR3 has 15 amino acids. The ends were cut back, 4 bases at V and 13 bases at J, with 23 bases in the middle. The chain's CDR3 is CASSSGPPPRAGQFF. CDR3 DNA: TGTGCCAGCAGTTCAGGCCCCCCACCGCGAGCCGGCCAGTTCTTC.

The table lists this clonotype with many counts. The chain recombines TRBV20-1 with TRBJ1-2, with no clear D. CDR1 is DFQATT, CDR2 SNEGSKA, per germline (reference sequence). The CDR3 contains 15 residues. V lost 4 bases and J lost 5, with 20 bases in between. In DNA form, the CDR3 reads TGCAGTGCTATCAATGGGCTAGACGAATCTTATGGCTACACCTTC. This sequence encodes CSAINGLDESYGYTF.

The rearrangement links TRBV2 to TRBJ2-1; 12 nucleotides align to TRBD2. From germline, CDR1 is SNHLY and CDR2 FYNNEI. There are 18 residues in the CDR3. The J segment lost 7 bases and the V segment lost 6 bases, leaving 16 bases of the junction unmatched. In DNA form, the CDR3 reads TGTGCCAGCAGAGTGACTAGCGGGAGCCCACTCCGACCAAATGAGCAGTTCTTC. Its translation: CASRVTSGSPLRPNEQFF.

At least ten counts were recorded for this clonotype. The gene calls are TRBV7-2 and TRBJ2-3, with 13 bases lining up with TRBD2. Germline CDR1 and CDR2: SGHTA and FQGNSA. The CDR3 sequence is 18 residues long. J gave up 4 bases and V 4 bases, and 11 bases lay outside the gene matches. The CDR3 sequence: CASSSTPTSGRGPDTQYF. CDR3 DNA sequence: TGTGCCAGCAGCTCTACCCCCACTAGCGGGAGGGGGCCAGATACGCAGTATTTT.

A single count supports this clonotype. This could be a read error, since a much larger clone is one nucleotide away. The chain is built from TRBV27 and TRBJ2-1; TRBD1 matches at 10 bases. Germline CDR1 and CDR2: MNHEY and SMNVEV (reference sequence). The CDR3 contains 17 residues. CDR3 sequence reads: CTTSDPRQGASYNEQFF. Here the CDR3 DNA reads TGTACCACCAGTGACCCCAGACAGGGGGCCTCCTACAATGAGCAGTTCTTC.

The rearrangement links TRBV4-3 to TRBJ2-4, with D tentatively TRBD1 (7 bases). Trimming removed 0 bases from V and 4 bases from J, with 19 bases in between. There are 18 residues in the CDR3. Germline CDR1 LGHNA, CDR2 YSLEER. The CDR3 here is CASSQDGGQGGLKNIQYF. CDR3 nucleotides: TGCGCCAGCAGCCAAGATGGGGGGCAGGGGGGACTTAAAAACATTCAGTACTTC.

This clonotype was picked up many times. The chain employs TRBV18 and TRBJ1-1; D uncertain. Germline V gene data show CDR1 as KGHSH and CDR2 as LQKENI. The V end was cut by 2 bases, the J end by 1 base, with 8 bases between. The CDR3 loop spans 14 amino acids. The CDR3 protein is CASSPEKSNTEAFF. CDR3 nucleotides: TGTGCCAGCTCACCAGAGAAGTCGAACACTGAAGCTTTCTTT.

With respect to this clonotype: Likely a read error: the CDR3 ends without its conserved phenylalanine or tryptophan. The chain carries TRBV11-2 and TRBJ2-7; possible D gene TRBD1, 5 bases. The V end lost 4 bases, the J end lost 1 base, and 5 bases lay between the germline ends. Looked up from germline, CDR1 is SGHAT and CDR2 is FQNNGV. The length of the CDR3 is 12 residues. Here the CDR3 DNA reads TGTGCCAGCAGCTCAGGGTCCTACGAGCAGTACTCC. Its translation: CASSSGSYEQYS.

A remark on this clonotype: A much larger clone lies a single base off, so this may be a read error. The genes are TRBV12-3 or TRBV12-4 and TRBJ1-6; possibly TRBD1 for D (6 bases). The CDR3 has 17 residues. Trimming took 3 bases from V and 2 from J, leaving 14 bases between them. CDR3 nucleotide sequence: TGTGCCAGCAGTTTGGGGGCGCGGAGCCCCTATAATTCACCCCTCCACTTT. Translation gives CASSLGARSPYNSPLHF.